These 20 T cell receptor beta chains share one sample of origin, sequenced in a study of post-analysis software for immune sequencing data. Study results and limitations: Five TRBV segments, including TRBV5-6, TRBV5-1 and TRBV20-1, were more frequent in patients than controls.

Prepared libraries of TCR beta cDNA carried unique molecular identifiers. TCRdb called the PCR reads again in MiXCR, with one record for every CDR3 protein. Here the sample spans roughly 800,000 distinct CDR3 sequences, around 46% being singletons. Their antigens remain unidentified. Sequencing used blood. The origin of the receptors is a girl under 18 with multiple sclerosis.

The CDR3 DNA is TGTGCCAGCAGCCAAATTAGTTACAGTTCCTACGAGCAGTACTTC. Residues: CASSQISYSSYEQYF. The V gene is TRBV3-1, the J gene TRBJ2-7; D ambiguous. Germline CDR1 reads LGHDT; CDR2 reads YNNKEL (reference sequence). This CDR3 region has 15 residues. V gave up 2 bases and J gave up 1 base, with 12 bases separating them.

The chain has TRBV5-6 and TRBJ2-7; D is uncertain. There are 12 residues in the CDR3. Looked up from germline, CDR1 is SGHDT and CDR2 is YYEEEE. Trimming pared 10 bases from V and 3 bases from J, leaving 14 bases between. CDR3 amino acids: CALRKEDYEQYF. CDR3 sequence (DNA): TGTGCCCTACGGAAGGAAGACTACGAGCAGTACTTC.

V and J are TRBV7-2 and TRBJ2-3; 7 bases map to TRBD2. This CDR3 contains 18 residues. Germline CDR1 and CDR2: SGHTA and FQGNSA. The junction had 18 bases not matched to a gene; V was cut back by 7 bases and J by 2 bases. The DNA for the CDR3 is TGTGCCAGCAACTTCTTTGGGAGGGCGGGAAAGGTCACAGATACGCAGTATTTT. This translates into CASNFFGRAGKVTDTQYF.

Remarks on this clonotype: The germline gene is not matched at one end of the junction; a read error may be the cause. V is TRBV12-3 or TRBV12-4 and J is TRBJ1-4; possible D gene TRBD1, 5 bases. This CDR3 is built from 14 residues. CDR3: CASSEGRYNDKLFF. CDR3 sequence (DNA): TGTGCCAGCAGTGAGGGACGATATAATGACAAACTGTTTTTT.

CDR3 coding DNA: TGTGCCAGCAGCGTAGGACAGGGGGCCTATGGCTACACCTTC. This gives the protein CASSVGQGAYGYTF. This chain connects TRBV9 to TRBJ1-2, with 10 bases identical to TRBD1. CDR1 and CDR2 (germline): SGDLS, YYNGEE. J lost 4 bases, V lost 0 bases, and 0 bases had no gene match. The CDR3 length is 14 residues.

This clonotype has just a few counts. Sequence at one end of the junction differs from germline and may be a read error. The genes are TRBV7-7 and TRBJ2-1; 13 bases agree with TRBD2. Germline V gene lookup returns CDR1 SSHAT and CDR2 FNYEAQ (reference sequence). The CDR3 spans 16 residues. CDR3: CASSSGGLAGVSEQFF. CDR3 coding DNA: TGTGCTAGCAGCTCCGGCGGACTAGCGGGAGTTAGTGAGCAGTTCTTC.

The chain carries TRBV12-3 or TRBV12-4 and TRBJ1-2; 8 nucleotides agree with TRBD1. V lost 0 bases, J lost 8 bases, and 11 bases stayed unmatched. CDR3 length equals 16 residues. In DNA form, the CDR3 reads TGTGCCAGCAGTTTAGCGAGGACAGGGACATGGGGAGGCTACACCTTC. This encodes CASSLARTGTWGGYTF.

The V call is TRBV20-1, the J call TRBJ2-7, with TRBD2 matching 11 bases. V was clipped by 5 bases and J by 5 bases; unmatched bases: 11. The CDR3 is 15 residues long. In germline, CDR1 is DFQATT, CDR2 SNEGSKA (reference sequence). The CDR3 reads CSAFPPTSGRDEQYF. CDR3 in DNA: TGCAGTGCTTTTCCCCCAACTAGCGGGAGAGACGAGCAGTACTTC.

Concerning this clonotype itself: The junction differs from germline at one of its ends, possibly a read error. The chain has TRBV7-2 and TRBJ2-1, with TRBD2 as a possible D gene (6 bases). Germline V gives CDR1 SGHTA, CDR2 FQGNSA. CDR3 length equals 17 residues. CDR3: CASSLVGGARTYNERFF. The DNA for the CDR3 is TGTGCCAGCAGCTTAGTGGGCGGGGCCCGAACTTACAATGAGCGGTTCTTC.

V is TRBV7-2 and J is TRBJ2-7; 9 bases map to TRBD1. V was pared by 5 bases and J by 7 bases, with 9 bases of the junction left unmatched. This CDR3 is 14 amino acids long. Germline CDR1 and CDR2: SGHTA and FQGNSA. The DNA of the CDR3 is TGTGCCAGCAGCCCGATCAGACAGGGGGGTGAGCAGTACTTC. Amino acids: CASSPIRQGGEQYF.

This chain connects TRBV7-9 to TRBJ2-7, with 7 bases fitting TRBD2. V lost 3 bases, J lost 0 bases, and 8 bases stayed unmatched. CDR1 is SEHNR, CDR2 FQNEAQ, per germline (reference sequence). The CDR3 has 16 amino acids. CDR3 DNA sequence: TGTGCCAGCAGCTTGTATAGGGGCGGGAGCTCCTACGAGCAGTACTTC. Protein product: CASSLYRGGSSYEQYF.

This rearrangement joins TRBV20-1 to TRBJ1-2; 11 nucleotides align to TRBD1. This CDR3 contains 16 residues. Trimming removed 5 bases from V and 6 bases from J; junction bases left unmatched: 14. CDR1 and CDR2 from the germline V gene are DFQATT and SNEGSKA (reference sequence). The CDR3 nucleotides are TGCAGTGCTCCAGAACTACTCCGGGACAGGGGGAATGGCTACACCTTC. Its translation is CSAPELLRDRGNGYTF.

About this clonotype: Given a much more abundant clone one base away, this may be a read error. The V call is TRBV29-1, the J call TRBJ2-7, with a tentative D call TRBD2 (5 bases). This CDR3 spans 12 amino acids. V was shortened by 4 bases and J by 7 bases, with 14 bases between the two germline ends. Germline lookup yields CDR1 SQVTM and CDR2 ANQGSEA. CDR3 loop: CSVAAGVHEQYF. DNA for the CDR3: TGCAGCGTTGCGGCCGGGGTCCATGAGCAGTACTTC.

This chain links TRBV13 with TRBJ2-5, with 9 bases identical to TRBD2. This CDR3 has 15 amino acids. Germline values: CDR1 PRHDT, CDR2 FYEKMQ (reference sequence). Germline trimming cut 3 bases from V and 5 bases from J; bases unmatched to any gene: 7. The CDR3 spells CASSFGTSSTETQYF. The CDR3 DNA is TGTGCCAGCAGCTTCGGGACTAGCAGTACTGAGACCCAGTACTTC.

On this clonotype: At one end, the junction sequence differs from germline, possibly due to a read error. This chain joins TRBV11-3 and TRBJ1-2, with 9 positions matching TRBD1. Germline-derived CDR1 and CDR2 are SGHNT and YENEEA. CDR3 size: 17 residues. Here the CDR3 reads CARSHYQGTGITAGYTF. DNA for the CDR3: TGTGCCCGCAGCCATTATCAAGGGACAGGGATTACGGCGGGCTACACCTTC. The variable domain in full, completed from reference TRBV11-3 and TRBJ1-2, reads EAGVVQSPRYKIIEKKQPVAFWCNPISGHNTLYWYLQNLGQGPELLIRYENEEAVDDSQLPKDRFSAERLKGVDSTLKIQPAELGDSAVYLCARSHYQGTGITAGYTFGSGTRLTVV.

This clonotype showed up just a few times. CDR3 bases: TGTGCCAGCAGCCAAGCTGTTGGGTTCGCCAAAAACATTCAGTACTTC. This encodes CASSQAVGFAKNIQYF. The genes are TRBV14 and TRBJ2-4; D gene uncertain. Trimming shortened V by 1 base and J by 1 base, and 11 bases separated the two germline ends. The germline V gene has CDR1 SGHDN and CDR2 FVKESK. The CDR3 contains 16 residues.

The chain has TRBV6-5 and TRBJ2-1; 7 bases are a match to TRBD2. Per the germline V gene, CDR1 is MNHEY and CDR2 is SVGAGI. The CDR3 spans 18 residues. Trimming cost V 0 bases and J 0 bases; bases outside gene matches: 8. The CDR3 is CASSYSPSGKASYNEQFF. As DNA, the CDR3 is TGTGCCAGCAGTTACTCCCCTAGCGGAAAAGCCTCCTACAATGAGCAGTTCTTC.

This clonotype was detected only a few times. V gene TRBV5-1 combines with J gene TRBJ2-7, with 11 nucleotides matching TRBD2. This CDR3 is 15 amino acids long. Germline lookup yields CDR1 SGHRS and CDR2 YFSETQ. V lost 7 bases to trimming and J lost 2 bases; unmatched junction nucleotides: 8. In DNA form, the CDR3 reads TGCGCCAGCCAATACCTAGCGGGAGGCACCTACGAGCAGTACTTC. As protein: CASQYLAGGTYEQYF. Combining the CDR3 with reference TRBV5-1 and TRBJ2-7 gives the whole variable domain KAGVTQTPRYLIKTRGQQVTLSCSPISGHRSVSWYQQTPGQGLQFLFEYFSETQRNKGNFPGRFSGRQFSNSRSEMNVSTLELGDSALYLCASQYLAGGTYEQYFGPGTRLTVT.

This clonotype was counted a few times. V usage is TRBV20-1 and J usage is TRBJ2-5; no firm D call. This CDR3 is 13 amino acids long. Germline CDR1 reads DFQATT; CDR2 reads SNEGSKA (reference sequence). Trimming removed 5 bases at V and 2 bases at J, with 12 bases between. The CDR3 sequence: CSALGPKQETQYF. CDR3 nucleotides: TGCAGTGCTCTCGGACCGAAACAAGAGACCCAGTACTTC.

This clonotype came up once. This rearrangement joins TRBV20-1 to TRBJ2-1, with 9 bases aligning to TRBD2. Germline CDR1 DFQATT, CDR2 SNEGSKA (reference sequence). This CDR3 has 14 residues. Unmatched junction bases numbered 10, after V lost 5 bases and J lost 8 bases. CDR3 DNA: TGCAGTGCTCGGTCGGTAGCGGGAGCCCATGAGCAGTTCTTC. This codes for CSARSVAGAHEQFF.